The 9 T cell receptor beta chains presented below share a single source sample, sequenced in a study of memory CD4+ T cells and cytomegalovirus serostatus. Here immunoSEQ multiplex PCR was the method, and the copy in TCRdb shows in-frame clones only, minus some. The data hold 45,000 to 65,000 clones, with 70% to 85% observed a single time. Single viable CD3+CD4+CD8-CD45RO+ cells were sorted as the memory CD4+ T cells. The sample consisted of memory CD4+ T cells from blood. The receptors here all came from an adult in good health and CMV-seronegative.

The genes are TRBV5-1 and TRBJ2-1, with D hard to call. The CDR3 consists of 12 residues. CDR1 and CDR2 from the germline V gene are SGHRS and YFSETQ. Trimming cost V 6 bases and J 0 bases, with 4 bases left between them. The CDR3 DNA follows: TGCGCCAGCACAGTCTCCTACAATGAGCAGTTCTTC. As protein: CASTVSYNEQFF.

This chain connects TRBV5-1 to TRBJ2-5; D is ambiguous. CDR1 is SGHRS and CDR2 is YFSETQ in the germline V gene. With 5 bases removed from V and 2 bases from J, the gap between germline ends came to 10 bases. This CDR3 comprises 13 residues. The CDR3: CASSKGIQETQYF. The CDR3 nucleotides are TGCGCCAGCAGTAAAGGGATACAAGAGACCCAGTACTTC.

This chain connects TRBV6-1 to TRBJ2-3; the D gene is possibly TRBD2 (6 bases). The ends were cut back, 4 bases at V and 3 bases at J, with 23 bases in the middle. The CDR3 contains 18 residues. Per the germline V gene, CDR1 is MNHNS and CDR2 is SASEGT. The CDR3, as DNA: TGTGCCAGCAGTGTTCGTGGGCCCTCCGGGACTTTTACAGATACGCAGTATTTT. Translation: CASSVRGPSGTFTDTQYF.

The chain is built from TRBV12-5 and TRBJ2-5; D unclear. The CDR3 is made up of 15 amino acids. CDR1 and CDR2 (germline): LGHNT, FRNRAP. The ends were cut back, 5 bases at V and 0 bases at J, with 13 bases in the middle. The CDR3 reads CASGPGAEYQETQYF. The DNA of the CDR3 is TGTGCTAGTGGTCCCGGCGCAGAGTACCAAGAGACCCAGTACTTC.

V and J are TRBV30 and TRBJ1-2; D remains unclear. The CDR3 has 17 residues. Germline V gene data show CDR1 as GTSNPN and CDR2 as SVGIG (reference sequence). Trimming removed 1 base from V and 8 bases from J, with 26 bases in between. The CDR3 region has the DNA TGTGCCTGGAGTGCTATAAAAGTCCTCAGTTACTATTCGGGCTACACCTTC. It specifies CAWSAIKVLSYYSGYTF.

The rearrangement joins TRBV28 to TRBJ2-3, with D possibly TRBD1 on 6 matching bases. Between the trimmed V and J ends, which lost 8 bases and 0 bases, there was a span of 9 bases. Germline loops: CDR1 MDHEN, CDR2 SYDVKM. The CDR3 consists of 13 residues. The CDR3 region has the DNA TGTGCCAGCCACAGGGCTAGCACAGATACGCAGTATTTT. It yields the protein CASHRASTDTQYF.

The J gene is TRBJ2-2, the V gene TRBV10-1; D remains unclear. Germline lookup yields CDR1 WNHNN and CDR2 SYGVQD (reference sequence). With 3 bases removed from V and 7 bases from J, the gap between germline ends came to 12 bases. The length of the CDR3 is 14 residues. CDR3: CASSDLVGGGELFF. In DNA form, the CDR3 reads TGCGCCAGCAGTGATCTAGTTGGTGGCGGGGAGCTGTTTTTT.

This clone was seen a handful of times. CDR3 in DNA: TGTGCCAGCAGCGCACAGGGGCAGGGGTATGGCTACACCTTC. This translates into CASSAQGQGYGYTF. The chain combines TRBV7-2 with TRBJ1-2, with 7 nucleotides matching TRBD1. The junction had 8 bases not matched to a gene; V was cut back by 5 bases and J by 5 bases. The CDR3 runs 14 residues. Germline CDR1 is SGHTA and CDR2 is FQGNSA.

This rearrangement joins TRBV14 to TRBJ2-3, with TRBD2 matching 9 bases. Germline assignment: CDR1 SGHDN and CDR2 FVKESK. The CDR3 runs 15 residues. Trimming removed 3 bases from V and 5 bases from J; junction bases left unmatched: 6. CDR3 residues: CASSQRGGAGDTQYF. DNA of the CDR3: TGTGCCAGCAGCCAGCGGGGGGGAGCAGGAGATACGCAGTATTTT.